A selection of T cell receptor beta chains follows, all from one sample in a study of T cell repertoires in cytomegalovirus infection. Each CDR3 protein is one row after TCRdb ran MiXCR on the reads. The sample comprises some 920,000 distinct CDR3 sequences, approximately 31% of which are singletons, and around an eighth rests with the top ten. These TCRs are of unknown antigen specificity. Sequences were derived from cultured CD8+ T cells from PBMCs, sampled from culture after CMV antigen stimulation. These receptors were taken from a human donor in good health (CMV status not recorded). Some clones in this sample may be carry-over from other donors' samples. Both conserved end residues are part of each CDR3. A D gene is named only where the DNA matches it firmly. Part of the rows lack a size; the others show once, few, many or a class for expanded clones.

length: 13; V: TRBV27; size: NA; D: NA; J: TRBJ1-4; DNA: TGTGCCAGCAGAGGACACTATAATGAAAAACTGTTTTTT; CDR3: CASRGHYNEKLFF
length: 13; V: TRBV4-3; size: NA; D: NA; J: TRBJ2-1; DNA: TGCGCCAGCAGCCAAGCACCTGGGTCTGAGCAGTTCTTC; CDR3: CASSQAPGSEQFF
length: 14; V: TRBV5-4; size: NA; D: TRBD2; J: TRBJ2-2; DNA: TGTGCCAGCAGAGCGGGGGGATACACCGGGGAGCTGTTTTTT; CDR3: CASRAGGYTGELFF
length: 13; V: TRBV6-5; size: NA; D: NA; J: TRBJ2-7; DNA: TGTGCCAGCAGTTACGGGGGCATGTACGAGCAGTACTTC; CDR3: CASSYGGMYEQYF
length: 14; V: TRBV27; size: NA; D: NA; J: TRBJ1-6; DNA: TGTGCCACCCGAGCGGGGAGCGATAATTCACCCCTCCACTTT; CDR3: CATRAGSDNSPLHF
length: 15; V: TRBV7-9; size: NA; D: NA; J: TRBJ2-3; DNA: TGTGCCAGCAGCTCCCCGGACTACCGCACAGATACGCAGTATTTT; CDR3: CASSSPDYRTDTQYF
length: 16; V: TRBV12-3/TRBV12-4; size: NA; D: TRBD1; J: TRBJ1-5; DNA: TGTGCCAGCAGCCAAGACGACAGGGAAGGTTTTCAGCCCCAGCATTTT; CDR3: CASSQDDREGFQPQHF
length: 15; V: TRBV7-9; size: NA; D: NA; J: TRBJ2-1; DNA: TGTGCCAGCAGCTCAGCCGAACGACCCTACAATGAGCAGTTCTTC; CDR3: CASSSAERPYNEQFF
length: 14; V: TRBV18; size: few; D: NA; J: TRBJ1-6; DNA: TGTGCCAGCTCACAAACAGGTGTACATTCACCCCTCCACTTT; CDR3: CASSQTGVHSPLHF
length: 14; V: TRBV27; size: NA; D: TRBD1; J: TRBJ2-1; DNA: TGTGCCAGCAGTTTACCGGGACAGAACAATGAGCAGTTCTTC; CDR3: CASSLPGQNNEQFF
length: 15; V: TRBV6-5; size: NA; D: TRBD1; J: TRBJ2-7; DNA: TGTGCCAGCAGTTACTCCGGGACAGCCAAATACGAGCAGTACTTC; CDR3: CASSYSGTAKYEQYF
length: 15; V: TRBV6-1; size: few; D: NA; J: TRBJ2-5; DNA: TGTGCCAGCAGTCCCCGGGTCCAACTCGGGGAGACCCAGTACTTC; CDR3: CASSPRVQLGETQYF
length: 13; V: TRBV20-1; size: NA; D: NA; J: TRBJ2-7; DNA: TGCAGTGCTAGACGTCAGCTAACCTACGAGCAGTACTTC; CDR3: CSARRQLTYEQYF
length: 15; V: TRBV6-5; size: many; D: NA; J: TRBJ2-3; DNA: TGTGCCAGCAGTTACTGGCGGGGTGGCACAGATACGCAGTATTTT; CDR3: CASSYWRGGTDTQYF
length: 15; V: TRBV12-3/TRBV12-4; size: NA; D: NA; J: TRBJ2-2; DNA: TGTGCCAGCCACCCCCCTAGCGTCGTTCCCGGGGAGCTGTTTTTT; CDR3: CASHPPSVVPGELFF
length: 16; V: TRBV11-2; size: few; D: NA; J: TRBJ2-1; DNA: TGTGCCAGCAGCTTAGTGCGGGCGAGCTCCTACAATGAGCAGTTCTTC; CDR3: CASSLVRASSYNEQFF
length: 14; V: TRBV19; size: NA; D: TRBD1; J: TRBJ1-5; DNA: TGTGCCAGCACCCCGACAGGGAAGTATCAGCCCCAGCATTTT; CDR3: CASTPTGKYQPQHF
length: 13; V: TRBV20-1; size: NA; D: TRBD2; J: TRBJ2-7; DNA: TGCAGTGCACGACGGGGACTAGTCAGAGAGCAGTACTTC; CDR3: CSARRGLVREQYF
length: 19; V: TRBV7-9; size: many; D: TRBD2; J: TRBJ2-3; DNA: TGTGCCAGCAGCTCCCCTACCGTAGGACTAGCGACTAGCACAGATACGCAGTATTTT; CDR3: CASSSPTVGLATSTDTQYF
length: 15; V: TRBV12-3/TRBV12-4; size: NA; D: NA; J: TRBJ1-5; DNA: TGTGCCAGCAGTCCGAACCCCAACAGCAATCAGCCCCAGCATTTT; CDR3: CASSPNPNSNQPQHF
length: 15; V: TRBV27; size: few; D: NA; J: TRBJ1-1; DNA: TGTGCCAGCAGTTTTAGGGGCCGCTTGAACACTGAAGCTTTCTTT; CDR3: CASSFRGRLNTEAFF
length: 14; V: TRBV27; size: NA; D: TRBD1; J: TRBJ2-1; DNA: TGTGCCAGCGATGGGACAGGTCCCGGTAATGAGCAGTTCTTC; CDR3: CASDGTGPGNEQFF
length: 14; V: TRBV6-1; size: NA; D: TRBD1; J: TRBJ1-1; DNA: TGTGCCAGCAGTGATCAAGGGGGCGAGACTGAAGCTTTCTTT; CDR3: CASSDQGGETEAFF
length: 13; V: TRBV7-6; size: few; D: NA; J: TRBJ1-1; DNA: TGTCTCAGCAGACTCAGTTTGAACACTGAAGCTTTCTTT; CDR3: CLSRLSLNTEAFF
length: 15; V: TRBV7-6; size: NA; D: NA; J: TRBJ1-5; DNA: TGTGCCAGCAGCGCAGACAGTGATAGCAATCAGCCCCAGCATTTT; CDR3: CASSADSDSNQPQHF
length: 15; V: TRBV4-1; size: few; D: NA; J: TRBJ2-5; DNA: TGCGCCAGCAGCCAAGAAACCCAGGAGGTGGAGACCCAGTACTTC; CDR3: CASSQETQEVETQYF
length: 16; V: TRBV12-3/TRBV12-4; size: many; D: NA; J: TRBJ1-6; DNA: TGTGCCAGCACCCACGGACGGGGCGGGAATAATTCACCCCTCCACTTT; CDR3: CASTHGRGGNNSPLHF
length: 15; V: TRBV6-5; size: NA; D: TRBD1; J: TRBJ1-1; DNA: TGTGCCAGCAGCCAACTACAGGGGGCGAACACTGAAGCTTTCTTT; CDR3: CASSQLQGANTEAFF
length: 18; V: TRBV9; size: few; D: NA; J: TRBJ1-3; DNA: TGTGCCAGCAGCGTTGCGGGACCCACGTCGGTGGCTGGAAACACCATATATTTT; CDR3: CASSVAGPTSVAGNTIYF
length: 13; V: TRBV6-2/TRBV6-3; size: NA; D: NA; J: TRBJ1-1; DNA: TGTGCCAGCAGTTATGCAGAGGTCCCTGAAGCTTTCTTT; CDR3: CASSYAEVPEAFF
length: 12; V: TRBV12-3/TRBV12-4; size: many; D: NA; J: TRBJ1-1; DNA: TGTGCCAGCAGTTTTCGGAACACTGAAGCTTTCTTT; CDR3: CASSFRNTEAFF
length: 17; V: TRBV6-5; size: NA; D: NA; J: TRBJ1-2; DNA: TGTGCCAGCAGTTCGGGGACATCGAATAGGCCTTATAATGGCTACACCTTC; CDR3: CASSSGTSNRPYNGYTF
length: 13; V: TRBV7-9; size: few; D: NA; J: TRBJ2-2; DNA: TGTGCCAGCAGCCCCGACCGGACCGGGGAGCTGTTTTTT; CDR3: CASSPDRTGELFF
length: 16; V: TRBV25-1; size: NA; D: TRBD1; J: TRBJ2-3; DNA: TGTGCCAGCAGTGATGATTCCCGACAGGGCGCAGATACGCAGTATTTT; CDR3: CASSDDSRQGADTQYF
length: 14; V: TRBV20-1; size: few; D: TRBD1; J: TRBJ2-1; DNA: TGCAGTGCTACAGACAGGGGCTCCTACAATGAGCAGTTCTTC; CDR3: CSATDRGSYNEQFF